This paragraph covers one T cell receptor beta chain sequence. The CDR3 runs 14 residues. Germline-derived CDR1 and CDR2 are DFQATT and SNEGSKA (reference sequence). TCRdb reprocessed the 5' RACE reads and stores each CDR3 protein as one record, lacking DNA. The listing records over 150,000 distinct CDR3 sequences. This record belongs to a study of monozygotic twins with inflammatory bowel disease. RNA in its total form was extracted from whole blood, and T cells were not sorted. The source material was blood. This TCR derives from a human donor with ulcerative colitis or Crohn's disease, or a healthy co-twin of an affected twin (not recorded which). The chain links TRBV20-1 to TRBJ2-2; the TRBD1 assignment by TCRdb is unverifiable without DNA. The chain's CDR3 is CSAPTGGRTGELFF.